A selection of T cell receptor beta chains follows, all from one sample in a study of cytomegalovirus exposure and HLA in healthy donors. This table comes from immunoSEQ multiplex PCR, and its TCRdb copy is limited to in-frame clones, with some not included. The sample records 200,000 to 250,000 clones, around four fifths being singletons. The source material was PBMCs. Receptor source: a male donor in good health and CMV-seronegative. The CDR3 runs from the conserved cysteine through the conserved F or W. Fields, in order: V gene, clone size, J gene, D gene, CDR3 protein, CDR3 DNA. A D gene is named only where the DNA matches it firmly. Clone size appears in some rows only: once, few, many, or a class for an expanded clone.

>TRBV6-1|-|TRBJ2-3|-
CASSDAPGSTDTQYF
TGTGCCAGCAGTGATGCCCCCGGGAGCACAGATACGCAGTATTTT
>TRBV5-1|-|TRBJ2-7|-
CASSLEGGPPEQYF
TGCGCCAGCAGCTTGGAAGGAGGCCCCCCCGAGCAGTACTTC
>TRBV25-1|-|TRBJ2-1|-
CASSDLTSSSYNEQFF
TGTGCCAGCAGTGACCTCACCTCGAGCTCCTACAATGAGCAGTTCTTC
>TRBV9|-|TRBJ2-7|TRBD1
CASSVSGRQGGEQYF
TGTGCCAGCAGCGTGTCAGGAAGACAGGGTGGCGAGCAGTACTTC
>TRBV27|-|TRBJ1-5|-
CASGYNGERAQHF
TGTGCCTCCGGGTACAACGGCGAAAGAGCCCAGCATTTT
>TRBV7-9|-|TRBJ2-7|TRBD2
CASSKRVGEGYEQYF
TGTGCCAGCAGCAAAAGGGTGGGGGAGGGTTACGAGCAGTACTTC
>TRBV6-5|-|TRBJ1-2|-
CASSLAGMAGYTF
TGTGCCAGCAGTTTAGCAGGGATGGCTGGCTACACCTTC
>TRBV7-8|-|TRBJ1-2|-
CASSPAGGHYGYTF
TGTGCCAGCAGCCCGGCCGGGGGTCACTATGGCTACACCTTC
>TRBV2|-|TRBJ1-1|-
CASSSARAPGVREAFF
TGTGCCAGCAGTTCTGCCCGGGCCCCGGGGGTTCGAGAAGCTTTCTTT
>TRBV15|once|TRBJ1-2|TRBD1
CATSLGQGAPRSYGYTF
TGTGCCACCAGCCTCGGGCAGGGGGCTCCCCGGAGCTATGGCTACACCTTC
>TRBV2|-|TRBJ1-1|TRBD1
CASSEYRGQGTEAFF
TGTGCCAGCAGTGAATACCGGGGACAGGGCACTGAAGCTTTCTTT
>TRBV19|-|TRBJ2-7|-
CASSIGGSRQYEQYF
TGTGCCAGTAGTATTGGGGGGTCCCGCCAATACGAGCAGTACTTC
>TRBV7-9|-|TRBJ1-1|-
CASSSTGTPNTEAFF
TGTGCCAGCAGCTCCACCGGGACACCGAACACTGAAGCTTTCTTT
>TRBV5-4|-|TRBJ1-1|-
CASSLDRVVTEAFF
TGTGCCAGCAGCTTGGACAGGGTAGTCACTGAAGCTTTCTTT
>TRBV5-1|-|TRBJ2-2|TRBD1
CASSFWDRVTGELFF
TGCGCCAGCAGCTTTTGGGACAGGGTTACCGGGGAGCTGTTTTTT
>TRBV10-2|-|TRBJ2-7|TRBD2
CASSKRETSYEQYF
TGCGCCAGCAGTAAGCGGGAGACATCCTACGAGCAGTACTTC
>TRBV11-2|-|TRBJ2-7|TRBD2
CASSRLSWGGTYEQYF
TGTGCCAGCAGCCGACTTTCCTGGGGGGGGACCTACGAGCAGTACTTC
>TRBV7-8|-|TRBJ1-1|TRBD1
CASSTETGGGTEAFF
TGTGCCAGCAGCACCGAGACAGGGGGCGGCACTGAAGCTTTCTTT
>TRBV9|-|TRBJ2-5|TRBD1
CASSVFPRGQGGYQETQYF
TGTGCCAGCAGCGTATTCCCCCGGGGACAGGGGGGGTACCAAGAGACCCAGTACTTC
>TRBV28|-|TRBJ1-4|TRBD1
CASKPTGGGTNEKLFF
TGTGCCAGCAAACCGACAGGGGGGGGAACTAATGAAAAACTGTTTTTT
>TRBV4-1|-|TRBJ2-3|-
CASVPRLDSTDTQYF
TGCGCCTCAGTTCCCCGGCTAGATAGCACAGATACGCAGTATTTT
>TRBV6-5|-|TRBJ2-7|TRBD1
CASRPGQGAYEQYF
TGTGCCAGCAGGCCGGGACAGGGGGCGTACGAGCAGTACTTC
>TRBV7-9|-|TRBJ2-5|-
CASSLMSETQYF
TGTGCCAGCAGCTTAATGAGCGAGACCCAGTACTTC
>TRBV4-1|-|TRBJ1-5|TRBD1
CASSHIQGAAGQPQHF
TGCGCCAGCAGCCACATTCAGGGGGCCGCTGGACAGCCCCAGCATTTT
>TRBV27|-|TRBJ1-5|TRBD1
CASSPLDRGSNQPQHF
TGTGCCAGCAGTCCCCTGGACAGGGGCAGCAATCAGCCCCAGCATTTT
>TRBV5-1|once|TRBJ2-3|-
CASSPSTDTQYF
TGCGCCAGCAGCCCATCCACAGATACGCAGTATTTT
>TRBV5-6|few|TRBJ2-5|-
CASSPAGLGETQYF
TGTGCCAGCAGCCCGGCAGGGTTGGGAGAGACCCAGTACTTC
>TRBV28|-|TRBJ2-1|-
CASRTTLANEQFF
TGTGCCAGCAGGACTACCCTGGCTAATGAGCAGTTCTTC
>TRBV7-3|few|TRBJ2-2|TRBD2
CASSSDPDGRYTGELFF
TGTGCCAGCAGCTCCGACCCCGACGGGAGGTACACCGGGGAGCTGTTTTTT
>TRBV29-1|-|TRBJ2-7|-
CSVTTGSYEQYF
TGCAGCGTCACGACAGGCTCCTACGAGCAGTACTTC
>TRBV6-1|-|TRBJ1-1|-
CASSNQGNTEAFF
TGTGCCAGCAGCAACCAGGGGAACACTGAAGCTTTCTTT
>TRBV18|-|TRBJ2-7|TRBD1
CASSRQGRTYYEQYF
TGTGCCAGCTCACGACAGGGACGGACATACTACGAGCAGTACTTC
>TRBV6-1|few|TRBJ2-2|-
CASRIDSTGELFF
TGTGCCAGCAGAATAGACAGTACCGGGGAGCTGTTTTTT
>TRBV6-1|-|TRBJ1-1|-
CASREHENTEAFF
TGTGCCAGCAGGGAGCACGAGAACACTGAAGCTTTCTTT
>TRBV5-6|-|TRBJ2-1|TRBD2
CASSGTSAPYNEQFF
TGTGCCAGCAGCGGGACTAGCGCCCCCTACAATGAGCAGTTCTTC
>TRBV7-6|-|TRBJ2-1|TRBD2
CASSNEAGDGNEQFF
TGTGCCAGCAGCAACGAAGCGGGAGACGGGAATGAGCAGTTCTTC
>TRBV5-4|-|TRBJ2-5|TRBD2
CASSATILAGVQETQYF
TGTGCCAGCAGCGCGACTATACTAGCGGGCGTTCAAGAGACCCAGTACTTC
>TRBV28|-|TRBJ2-5|TRBD2
CASSLTSGIDQETQYF
TGTGCCAGCAGTTTGACTAGCGGGATTGACCAAGAGACCCAGTACTTC
>TRBV7-9|-|TRBJ2-7|-
CATRPLGHRNSYEQYF
TGTGCCACCCGCCCCCTGGGACACAGGAACTCCTACGAGCAGTACTTC
>TRBV19|-|TRBJ1-5|-
CASSIWGGRQSLSQHF
TGTGCCAGTTCGATTTGGGGGGGCAGGCAAAGTTTGTCCCAGCATTTT
>TRBV7-3|-|TRBJ2-2|-
CASSFGSRGELFF
TGTGCCAGCAGCTTTGGGAGCAGGGGGGAGCTGTTTTTT
>TRBV29-1|-|TRBJ1-2|-
CSVSYLANYGYTF
TGCAGCGTCTCTTATTTAGCTAACTATGGCTACACCTTC
>TRBV11-2|-|TRBJ2-7|TRBD1
CASSSPGQGSHEQYF
TGTGCCAGCAGCTCTCCGGGACAGGGTTCCCACGAGCAGTACTTC
>TRBV27|-|TRBJ2-5|-
CASSLRGYETQYF
TGTGCCAGCAGTTTACGGGGGTACGAGACCCAGTACTTC
>TRBV9|-|TRBJ2-7|TRBD2
CASSVAAGGPPEYF
TGTGCCAGCAGCGTCGCAGCGGGAGGGCCTCCGGAGTACTTC
>TRBV5-8|-|TRBJ2-7|-
CASSSRDFYEQYF
TGTGCCAGCAGCTCACGGGACTTCTACGAGCAGTACTTC
>TRBV6-5|few|TRBJ1-3|TRBD1
CASSYDRGYGNTIYF
TGTGCCAGCAGTTACGACAGGGGGTACGGAAACACCATATATTTT